Presented here are 5 T cell receptor beta chains from one specimen sequenced in a study of blood T cell repertoires in COVID-19. Using immunoSEQ multiplex PCR, the repertoire was profiled, and TCRdb retains in-frame clones only, with some absent. This sample has 55,000 to 90,000 clones; around nine tenths occur once, and the top ten carry around 13%. Sequencing used peripheral blood. The receptors come from an older woman with acute or convalescent COVID-19.

The V call is TRBV5-1, the J call TRBJ1-6; 9 bases are shared with TRBD1. The CDR3 runs to 14 residues. The junction had 6 bases not matched to a gene; V was cut back by 5 bases and J by 9 bases. In germline, CDR1 is SGHRS, CDR2 YFSETQ. CDR3 DNA: TGCGCCAGCAGGGGGGACAGGGAGAGTTCACCCCTCCACTTT. Translating it yields CASRGDRESSPLHF.

There are a few counts of this clone. The rearrangement links TRBV2 to TRBJ1-5, with D possibly matching TRBD1 (6 bases). V lost 11 bases, J lost 2 bases, and 10 bases lay in between. The germline V gene encodes CDR1 SNHLY and CDR2 FYNNEI. The CDR3 contains 12 residues. This CDR3 reads CAEGGGNQPQHF. For the CDR3, the DNA is TGTGCCGAGGGGGGGGGCAATCAGCCCCAGCATTTT.

CDR3 bases: TGCGCCAGCAGGCCCGGGACTAGCGTTTACAATGAGCAGTTCTTC. This encodes CASRPGTSVYNEQFF. This chain links TRBV5-1 with TRBJ2-1, with 10 bases that match TRBD2. This CDR3 spans 15 amino acids. The J segment lost 4 bases and the V segment lost 5 bases, leaving 6 bases of the junction unmatched. Germline V CDR1 and CDR2: SGHRS, YFSETQ.

V usage is TRBV12-3 or TRBV12-4 and J usage is TRBJ1-1; D remains unclear. The CDR3 length is 13 residues. V was pared by 5 bases and J by 1 base, with 8 bases between. The CDR3 DNA sequence: TGTGCCAGCAGTCCGTACAAGAACACTGAAGCTTTCTTT. Translated, it gives CASSPYKNTEAFF.

The chain joins TRBV5-6 to TRBJ1-1; TRBD1 is a possible D gene (5 bases). This CDR3 region has 12 residues. Germline CDR1 and CDR2: SGHDT and YYEEEE. The germline V and J ends were trimmed by 2 bases and 10 bases, with 12 bases remaining between them. The CDR3 DNA reads as TGTGCCAGCAGCTTTGGGGGGAGCTTAGCTTTCTTT. It yields the protein CASSFGGSLAFF.